This is a list of T cell receptor beta chains from one sample in a study of metastatic and nonmetastatic thyroid tumors. Using MiXCR, TCRdb reanalyzed the PCR reads. The sample records about 5,100 clones, approximately 15% being singletons. Sequencing was done on a sample of adjacent normal tissue. These receptors were taken from a female donor with papillary thyroid cancer or a benign thyroid nodule (not recorded which). Some clones in this sample may be carry-over from other donors' samples. Each CDR3 is given with its conserved first and last residue. The D gene is left open where the match is weak. Size is stated for part of the rows, as once, few or many counts, or as a class when the clone is expanded.

j_call | v_call | clone_size | d_call | cdr3_nt | cdr3_aa
TRBJ2-1 | TRBV12-3/TRBV12-4 | medium-sized | NA | TGTGCCAGCAGTCCCTCGGGGGCTAAGCAGTTCTTC | CASSPSGAKQFF
TRBJ2-2 | TRBV7-6 | NA | NA | TGTGCCAGTAGCCCACTCCGGCACGGGGAGCTGTTTTTT | CASSPLRHGELFF
TRBJ2-1 | TRBV19 | few | NA | TGTGCCAGTAGTATCGGGGGAGTATTCGGTGAGCAGTTCTTC | CASSIGGVFGEQFF
TRBJ2-2 | TRBV28 | NA | NA | TGTGTCAGCAGGACTTCCACGAGGTGGGGGGCCTGGGAGCTGTTTTTT | CVSRTSTRWGAWELFF
TRBJ1-5 | TRBV20-1 | medium-sized | NA | TGCAGTGCTAGAGACGGAAATAGCAATCAGCCCCAGCATTTT | CSARDGNSNQPQHF
TRBJ2-5 | TRBV18 | many | NA | TGTGCCGGCTCAGCAGGCCTTCAAGAGACCCAGTACTTC | CAGSAGLQETQYF
TRBJ1-2 | TRBV2 | NA | NA | TGTGCCAGCAGTGAAGATCGGTCGTCCTGGGCGTATGGCTACACCTTC | CASSEDRSSWAYGYTF
TRBJ2-1 | TRBV12-3/TRBV12-4 | few | NA | TGTGCCAGCAGTTTTTGGGCAGCCTACAATGAGCAGTTCTTC | CASSFWAAYNEQFF
TRBJ2-7 | TRBV2 | NA | TRBD1 | TGTGCCAGCAACCGGGACAGGACCTACGAGCAGTACTTC | CASNRDRTYEQYF
TRBJ1-6 | TRBV12-3/TRBV12-4 | medium-sized | NA | TGTGCCAGCAGTTTAACAACAACAACCCTCCACTTT | CASSLTTTTLHF
TRBJ2-1 | TRBV2 | medium-sized | TRBD2 | TGTGCCAGCAGAACCGGGACTAGCGACTACAATGAGCAGTTCTTC | CASRTGTSDYNEQFF
TRBJ2-7 | TRBV7-8 | few | NA | TGTGCCAGCAGGGGGGGAGGGATGGACAGGGTCAGTGTAGGGCAGTACTTC | CASRGGGMDRVSVGQYF
TRBJ1-2 | TRBV6-5 | few | NA | TGTGCCAGCAGTTACACAGCCTTTTATGGCTACACCTTC | CASSYTAFYGYTF
TRBJ2-5 | TRBV5-6 | NA | NA | TGTGCCAGCAGCGCGAGGGATTTCCAAGAGACCCAGTACTTC | CASSARDFQETQYF
TRBJ2-2 | TRBV4-1 | many | NA | TGCGCCAGCAGCCAAGATTCAGCTTTCAACACCGGGGAGCTGTTTTTT | CASSQDSAFNTGELFF
TRBJ2-1 | TRBV15 | NA | NA | TGTGCCACCAGCAGAGAGGTAACGATTGGCAGCGATGAGCAGTTCTTC | CATSREVTIGSDEQFF
TRBJ2-7 | TRBV28 | few | TRBD1 | TGTGCCAGCAGATTGTACACAGGGGCCCCCTACGAGCAGTACTTC | CASRLYTGAPYEQYF
TRBJ1-1 | TRBV6-1 | medium-sized | NA | TGTGCCAGCAGCCCCGTGGGGATGAACACTGAAGCTTTCTTT | CASSPVGMNTEAFF
TRBJ1-6 | TRBV11-2 | few | NA | TGTGCCAGCGGCTTAGTGGATTCACCCCCCCACTTT | CASGLVDSPPHF
TRBJ2-1 | TRBV6-6 | few | NA | TGTGCCATCAGTTTTTACGCGACGGGGTTGGATAATGAGCAGTTCTTC | CAISFYATGLDNEQFF
TRBJ2-1 | TRBV6-2/TRBV6-3 | NA | NA | TGTGCCAGCAGTTACTACGGGACGCGAGGCTCCTACAATGAGCAGTTCTTC | CASSYYGTRGSYNEQFF
TRBJ2-7 | TRBV3-1 | many | NA | TGTGCCAGCAGCCAGTTTCTCCACGAGCAGTACTTC | CASSQFLHEQYF
TRBJ2-2 | TRBV11-1 | NA | NA | TGTGCCAGCAGCTTAGGCCAGGGGACCAACACCGGGGAGCTGTTTTTT | CASSLGQGTNTGELFF
TRBJ1-1 | TRBV7-8 | medium-sized | NA | TGTGCCAGCAGCCAGGCCGGGGGGAACACTGAAGCTTTCTTT | CASSQAGGNTEAFF
TRBJ1-5 | TRBV3-1 | NA | NA | TGTGCCAGCGGAGACGGACTCCACAATCAGCCCCAGCATTTT | CASGDGLHNQPQHF
TRBJ2-2 | TRBV27 | many | NA | TGTGCCAGCAGCGTGGGGGGGCGGGGGACCGGGGAGCTGTTTTTT | CASSVGGRGTGELFF
TRBJ1-1 | TRBV7-8 | few | NA | TGTGCCAGCAGCGTGTATTCGAACACTGAAGCTTTCTTT | CASSVYSNTEAFF
TRBJ2-7 | TRBV6-2/TRBV6-3 | large | TRBD2 | TGTGCCAGCACCGCAGTAAGCGGGGGGAACACCTACGAGCAGTACTTC | CASTAVSGGNTYEQYF
TRBJ2-1 | TRBV10-3 | NA | NA | TGTGCCATCAGTGAGTCGGGAGATGATGAGCAGTTCTTC | CAISESGDDEQFF
TRBJ1-1 | TRBV6-1 | NA | NA | TGTGCCAGTAGTGAGGGCTTACAGGTTAACACTGAAGCTTTCTTT | CASSEGLQVNTEAFF
TRBJ2-7 | TRBV6-2/TRBV6-3 | hyperexpanded | NA | TGTGCCAGCAGTTACGGACAGATCTACGAGCAGTACTTC | CASSYGQIYEQYF
TRBJ1-6 | TRBV2 | few | NA | TGTGCCAGCAGTGAAAGGAGCCGGAGTTCACCCCTCCACTTT | CASSERSRSSPLHF
TRBJ1-4 | TRBV4-1 | many | NA | TGCGCCAGCAGCCACACTAGGGGGGGGTCTAATGAAAAACTGTTTTTT | CASSHTRGGSNEKLFF
TRBJ1-4 | TRBV5-5 | many | NA | TGTGCCAGCAGCTTTTGGGACGGAGCAACTAATGAAAAACTGTTTTTT | CASSFWDGATNEKLFF
TRBJ2-2 | TRBV5-1 | NA | NA | TGCGCCAGCAGCTTGGCTAGGTATGACACCGGGGAGCTGTTTTTT | CASSLARYDTGELFF
TRBJ2-7 | TRBV6-4 | few | TRBD1 | TGTGCCAGCAGAGCCACGATTACCCGGACAGGGACCTACGAGCAGTACTTC | CASRATITRTGTYEQYF
TRBJ2-1 | TRBV12-3/TRBV12-4 | medium-sized | NA | TGTGCCAGCAGTTTGAGGCGTAATGAGCAGTTCTTC | CASSLRRNEQFF
TRBJ2-7 | TRBV6-1 | few | NA | TGTGCCAGCACCATGACTGACGAGCAGTACTTC | CASTMTDEQYF
TRBJ2-7 | TRBV9 | NA | NA | TGTGCCAGCAGCGCCGGGTTCGAGCAGTACTTT | CASSAGFEQYF
TRBJ1-2 | TRBV6-5 | few | TRBD1 | TGTGCCAGCAGTTATTCCGTGACAGGGTTTTATGGCTACACCTTC | CASSYSVTGFYGYTF
TRBJ2-1 | TRBV7-3 | many | TRBD2 | TGTGCCAGCAGCCCGGGGGGGGCCGGCGGGAATGAGCAGTTCTTC | CASSPGGAGGNEQFF
TRBJ1-1 | TRBV6-1 | few | TRBD1 | TGTGCCAGCAGTGAAGGTCCCGGGACAGTGGGTGAAGCTTTCTTT | CASSEGPGTVGEAFF
TRBJ1-5 | TRBV18 | many | NA | TGTGCCAGCTCCAACGGGGGTAGTCAGCCCCAGCATTTT | CASSNGGSQPQHF
TRBJ1-1 | TRBV20-1 | medium-sized | NA | TGCAGTGCTCCGGGGTGGGGCTTGGGGAACACTGAAGCTTTCTTT | CSAPGWGLGNTEAFF
TRBJ1-3 | TRBV20-1 | medium-sized | NA | TGCAGTGCGCAATCTACAGGCTTCCCTGGAAACACCATATATTTT | CSAQSTGFPGNTIYF
TRBJ2-2 | TRBV27 | large | NA | TGTGCCAGCAGTAATCTGGACACTGGATATACCGGGGAGCTGTTTTTT | CASSNLDTGYTGELFF
TRBJ1-3 | TRBV20-1 | once | TRBD1 | TGCAGTGTCGTCCGGGACAGCCCTGGAAACACCATATATTTT | CSVVRDSPGNTIYF
TRBJ1-4 | TRBV5-1 | NA | NA | TGCGCCAGCAGCCTGGGGGACACTTCTAATGAAAAACTGTTTTTT | CASSLGDTSNEKLFF